This TCR beta chain came from a study of shared clonotypes between healthy human individuals (dated by TCRdb to the early 2020s). The study in broad terms: The cohort included a few men and two women between 18 and 49 years of age. Leukapheresis yielded between about 0.85 and 9.5 billion PBMCs per donor. The study deeply sequenced blood TCR repertoires of five healthy adults to estimate repertoire size and the extent of clonotype sharing between individuals. Different laboratories and diverse techniques were used to prepare libraries and sequence TCR repertoires, to increase sequencing depth and limit assay-specific biases. For each donor, three plates each were used for CD4 naive and CD4 memory, two plates were used for CD8 naive, and one plate was used for CD8 memory.

Spanning cysteine to phenylalanine, the CDR3 consists of 12 amino acids. Of all the DNA, just the CDR3 is kept, 36 bases in frame from base 1. CDR1 and CDR2 are drawn from the germline V gene: MDHEN, SYDVKM. V lost 7 bases and J lost 12 bases; the stretch between them is 13 bases long. Worth noting for this clone: Which antigen it targets is not known. No clone much larger than this one lies a single base away; base qualities are absent.

Using the deep immunoSEQ assay, multiplex PCR amplified TCR CDR3 regions from genomic DNA. For each cell subset, the extracted genomic DNA was distributed evenly across all wells of several immunoSEQ 96-well plates, and each plate served as one replicate. For sorted subsets, roughly 200 ng of genomic DNA, equivalent to around 30,000 T cell genomes, went into each replicate PCR. The purified libraries were quantified using a Qubit 3.0 fluorometer, sized with a Bioanalyzer 2100, and then quantified again using the KAPA Library Quantification kit. Every immunoSEQ 96-well plate was sequenced on a dedicated single-read 150-cycle Illumina NextSeq 550 flow cell. The study's processing was this. The immunoSEQ output contained only junctional sequences without quality scores, so filtering could not match that applied to full-length reads. Sequences were annotated with PyIR, a Python wrapper for IgBLAST v1.9, using IMGT germline references to assign V/J genes and CDR3. Reads with weak V/J assignments (E-value above 1e-6), missing CDR3, stop codons, out-of-frame junctions, or ambiguous translated residues were removed. V3J clonotypes were defined by identical inferred V gene, J gene, and CDR3 amino acid sequence. Percentage overlap between repertoires was calculated by dividing the number of shared unique clonotypes by the size of the smaller repertoire. Repertoire richness was assessed with RTK rarefaction, the Chao1 estimator, and Recon v2.1 estimates of unobserved clonotypes. Generation probabilities were computed with OLGA for all TCRbeta clonotypes obtained by the gDNA method from a handful of donors. TCRdb holds this immuneACCESS table with in-frame rearrangements only. Some clones are missing; in checked studies, unresolved V genes explain under half, and the rest has no known cause. The DNA gave D and trimming, while V, J and clone size come from that table. The sample table shows around 940,000 clones, and 76% are seen once. Together, the top ten hold approximately 1.5% of the sample.

Points the paper makes about the study in general: The genetic and exposure-history diversity represented was limited by the small number of donors. Based on pairwise subsampling, the degree of clonotype sharing among donors was expected to be affected by sequencing depth. Sharing across four donors was observed for 5% to 6.5% of naive CD4, 3% to 4% of naive CD8, 2% to 2.5% of memory CD4, and roughly 0.4% of memory CD8 clonotypes. Higher generation probabilities were observed for clonotypes shared by all four sorted-subset donors than for non-shared clonotypes. Incomplete sequencing was indicated by rarefaction of sorted-subset datasets, despite the large sequencing depth. Sampling was limited to blood, and TCR repertoires in tissue likely differ from TCR repertoires in blood. Larger estimated clonotype richness was generally found for naive subsets than for memory subsets.

Healthy HIV-negative adults with no recently reported acute infections or vaccinations were included as donors. All donors were Caucasian adults living in Nashville, Tennessee, USA. Magnetic negative selection was used to enrich CD4+ T cells, after which naive cells were positively selected on CD45RA and the negative fraction became the memory subset. Blood was collected by leukapheresis, and PBMCs were isolated by Ficoll-Histopaque density gradient centrifugation and then cryopreserved in liquid nitrogen vapor phase. Analytical flow cytometry was used to check the purity and quantity of each magnetically sorted T cell population. Genomic DNA was isolated from every sorted fraction and measured by UV absorbance on a Nanodrop 2000c.

The receptor was derived from a man between 18 and 29 years old in good health. The sample taken for sequencing was memory CD4+ T cells sorted from blood. The meaning of the sample's cell subset or site label: CD45RA-negative fraction. The rearrangement combines TRBV28 with TRBJ1-6, and perhaps TRBD1 as D gene, on 6 matching bases. The CDR3 sequence is CASTLGGLPLHF. The DNA is TGTGCCAGCACCTTGGGGGGCTTACCCCTCCACTTT.